This TCR beta chain was sequenced in a study of blood T cell repertoires in COVID-19. The overall study: Both acute and convalescent COVID-19 samples were obtained from the United States, Italy and Spain. PBMCs, B-cell-depleted T cells, or T cells were the source of the cDNA or gDNA that made up the material.

This clone was picked up one time. CDR1 SGHRS and CDR2 YFSETQ come from the germline V gene. CDR3 length: 16 amino acids. V lost 5 bases to trimming and J lost 0 bases, with 17 bases between them. In the authors' workflow: Estimation of nucleated cell counts was performed using reference gene primer amplification. Assay used: immunoSEQ multiplex PCR; TCRdb lists only in-frame clones, some missing. The V and J calls and clone size come from that table; D and trimming were worked out from the DNA. The data show approximately 400,000 clones, roughly four fifths seen once. The rearrangement uses TRBV5-1 and TRBJ1-1; possibly TRBD1 for D (5 bases). Sequenced sample: peripheral blood. The receptor was isolated from a human donor with acute or convalescent COVID-19. The donor label of this sample is uncertain. The CDR3 region has the DNA TGCGCCAGCAGTTCCGGGAGGGGCGCCATGAACACTGAAGCTTTCTTT. It is translated as CASSSGRGAMNTEAFF.